The clone carrying this TCR beta chain was detected only once. The V end lost 7 bases, the J end lost 0 bases, and 15 bases lay between the germline ends. The CDR3 is made up of 16 amino acids. In germline, CDR1 is MNHEY, CDR2 SMNVEV (reference sequence). This record comes from a study of blood T cell repertoires in COVID-19. Turning to the study itself: Sites across the United States, Italy and Spain contributed samples from acute and convalescent COVID-19.

Original processing methods: Estimated nucleated cell counts came from reference gene primer amplification. TCRdb's table, derived via immunoSEQ multiplex PCR, lists solely in-frame clones and lacks some. V, J and clone size are those of that table, while D and trimming were read from the DNA. This sample has approximately 450,000 clones, with about 89% found just once. V usage is TRBV27 and J usage is TRBJ2-2; a weak D match, TRBD2 (6 bases). The origin of this receptor is a woman under 40 with acute or convalescent COVID-19. Material for sequencing was peripheral blood. This chain's CDR3 is CASNPTGTANTGELFF. The CDR3 bases are TGTGCCAGCAACCCGACCGGGACTGCGAACACCGGGGAGCTGTTTTTT.